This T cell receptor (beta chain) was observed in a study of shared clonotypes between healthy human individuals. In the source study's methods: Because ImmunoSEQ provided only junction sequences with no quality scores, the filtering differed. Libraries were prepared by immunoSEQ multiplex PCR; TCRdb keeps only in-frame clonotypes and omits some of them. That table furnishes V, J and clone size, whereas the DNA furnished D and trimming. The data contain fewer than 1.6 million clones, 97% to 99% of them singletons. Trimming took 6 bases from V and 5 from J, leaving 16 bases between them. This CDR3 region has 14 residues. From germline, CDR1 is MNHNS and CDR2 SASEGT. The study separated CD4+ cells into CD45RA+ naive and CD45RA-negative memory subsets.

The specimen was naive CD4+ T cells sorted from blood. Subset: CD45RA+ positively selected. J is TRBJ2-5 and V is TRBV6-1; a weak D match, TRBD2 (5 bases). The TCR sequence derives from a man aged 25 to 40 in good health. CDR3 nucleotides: TGTGCCAGCAGGAGGGTCGAGGGCTATGAGACCCAGTACTTC. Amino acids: CASRRVEGYETQYF.